The rows below give T cell receptor beta chains drawn from one sample of a study of T-cell memory formation after mild COVID-19. TCRdb redid the calling of the 5' RACE reads with MiXCR, one entry per CDR3 protein. The sample includes 550,000 to 700,000 distinct CDR3 sequences, over 15% seen only once; the top ten take around 12%. Material: PBMCs or a T cell subset sorted from them (not recorded which). These TCRs come from an adult woman who had mild COVID-19 (a few samples of this study predate the infection). Cell type and time point are not known. Each CDR3 is given with its conserved first and last residue. Fields, in order: D gene, V gene, clone size, J gene, CDR3 DNA, CDR3 protein. D genes are given only for firm matches. Clone size is shown for a subset of rows, as once, few, many or a class of expanded clone.

.	TRBV9	.	TRBJ2-5	TGTGCCAGCAGCGTAGGAAACGGGTTCGAGACCCAGTACTTC	CASSVGNGFETQYF
TRBD1	TRBV6-2/TRBV6-3	few	TRBJ1-2	TGTGCCAGCAGTTACGGGACCGGGACAGGTACCGGAGGCTACACCTTC	CASSYGTGTGTGGYTF
.	TRBV12-3/TRBV12-4	.	TRBJ2-6	TGTGCCAGCAGTGCGACAGGCTTAGGGGACAACGTCCTGACTTTC	CASSATGLGDNVLTF
.	TRBV29-1	many	TRBJ2-5	TGCAGCGCTAGCTGGGAAGTACAAGAGACCCAGTACTTC	CSASWEVQETQYF
TRBD2	TRBV19	few	TRBJ2-1	TGTGCCAGTACACCGGGACTAGCGGGACGGCATGAGCAGTTCTTC	CASTPGLAGRHEQFF
TRBD1	TRBV5-1	.	TRBJ1-1	TGCGCCAGCAGCTTTACAGGGGACCTTGAAGCTTTCTTT	CASSFTGDLEAFF
.	TRBV5-1	.	TRBJ2-4	TGCGCCAGCAGCTGGGGGACGGGGTCTGAAAACATTCAGTACTTC	CASSWGTGSENIQYF
.	TRBV3-1	few	TRBJ2-5	TGTGCCAGCAGCCTCTCTAGCTTCCAAGAGACCCAGTACTTC	CASSLSSFQETQYF
.	TRBV19	.	TRBJ1-1	TGTGCCAGTAATCCCAACAGCATGAACACTGAAGCTTTCTTT	CASNPNSMNTEAFF
.	TRBV12-3/TRBV12-4	few	TRBJ2-5	TGTGCCAGCACCCCGGTTGGGGGAGAAGAGACCCAGTACTTC	CASTPVGGEETQYF
.	TRBV7-9	few	TRBJ2-2	TGTGCCAGCAGCTTGGGAATCACAGCGATCACCGGGGAGCTGTTTTTT	CASSLGITAITGELFF
TRBD1	TRBV2	few	TRBJ2-1	TGTGCCAGCATCTCCGGGACAGGGATCTCCTACAATGAGCAGTTCTTC	CASISGTGISYNEQFF
.	TRBV5-6	many	TRBJ2-7	TGTGCCAGCAGCTTAGGCAGGGCCTACGAGCAGTACTTC	CASSLGRAYEQYF
.	TRBV6-5	.	TRBJ2-2	TGTGCCAGCAGGAAACAGGGGGCGGGGGGTTACACCGGGGAGCTGTTTTTT	CASRKQGAGGYTGELFF
.	TRBV9	.	TRBJ2-1	TGTGCCAGCAGCGTAGAAGGGGGTCGCTACAATGAGCAGTTCTTC	CASSVEGGRYNEQFF
.	TRBV27	.	TRBJ1-1	TGTGCCAGCAGTTTCGGCGCCTACAGTGAAGCTTTCTTT	CASSFGAYSEAFF
TRBD1	TRBV5-6	.	TRBJ1-1	TGTGCCAGCAACAAACCGGGACAGGGGTGGACTGAAGCTTTCTTT	CASNKPGQGWTEAFF
TRBD2	TRBV24-1	.	TRBJ2-1	TGTGCCACCAGTGATTCTTGGACTAGCGGGGGGCCATCAGCCTACAATGAGCAGTTCTTC	CATSDSWTSGGPSAYNEQFF
.	TRBV4-1	.	TRBJ2-7	TGCGCCAGCAGCCAAGATTATAACGACAGACCATCCTACGAGCAGTACTTC	CASSQDYNDRPSYEQYF
TRBD1	TRBV29-1	.	TRBJ2-5	TGCAGCGTTGAAGGGGACAGGCCAGAACTGGAGACCCAGTACTTC	CSVEGDRPELETQYF
.	TRBV4-3	few	TRBJ2-3	TGCGCCAGCAGCCAAGAACGGAGGGTCCTCAATCCAGATACGCAGTATTTT	CASSQERRVLNPDTQYF
.	TRBV19	few	TRBJ2-3	TGTGCCAGTAGTATAACTAGAACTAGCACAGATACGCAGTATTTT	CASSITRTSTDTQYF
TRBD1	TRBV5-1	.	TRBJ2-7	TGCGCCAGCAGCGGGCTGACAGGGAAGTACGAGCAGTACTTC	CASSGLTGKYEQYF
TRBD1	TRBV6-5	.	TRBJ1-2	TGTGCCAGCAGGTCGACAGGGTATGGCTACACCTTC	CASRSTGYGYTF
.	TRBV7-9	few	TRBJ2-5	TGTGCCAGCAGCTTCGGGTTCAGCCAAGAGACCCAGTACTTC	CASSFGFSQETQYF
.	TRBV4-1	few	TRBJ2-3	TGCGCCAGCAGCCAAGTGGAGACCACCCCAGATACGCAGTATTTT	CASSQVETTPDTQYF
.	TRBV11-3	.	TRBJ2-3	TGTGCCAGCAGCTGGGAGGGGGGGGCTAGCACAGATACGCAGTATTTT	CASSWEGGASTDTQYF
TRBD1	TRBV15	few	TRBJ1-4	TGTGCCACCAGCAGAAGAGACAGGGGAACAACTAATGAAAAACTGTTTTTT	CATSRRDRGTTNEKLFF
.	TRBV19	.	TRBJ2-2	TGTGCCAGTAGTTTAATGGTGACAGGAAACACCGGGGAGCTGTTTTTT	CASSLMVTGNTGELFF
TRBD2	TRBV5-1	.	TRBJ2-7	TGCGCCAGCAGCCGAGGTAGCGGGACGGGAGAGCAGTACTTC	CASSRGSGTGEQYF
.	TRBV7-2	few	TRBJ1-2	TGTGCCAGCAGTCCGGGACTAAATAACTATGGCTACACCTTC	CASSPGLNNYGYTF
.	TRBV12-3/TRBV12-4	.	TRBJ1-5	TGTGCCAGCAGCCTATCCAGTACAACCAATCAGCCCCAGCATTTT	CASSLSSTTNQPQHF
.	TRBV30	few	TRBJ2-3	TGTGCCTGGAGTCGGATCTTCTCTGGCACAGATACGCAGTATTTT	CAWSRIFSGTDTQYF
TRBD2	TRBV5-1	few	TRBJ2-1	TGCGCCAGCACTCTAGGGACTAGCGGGAGAAATGAGCAGTTCTTC	CASTLGTSGRNEQFF
.	TRBV4-3	.	TRBJ2-7	TGCGCCAGCAGCCAAGATTCTGGGCCCTACGAGCAGTACTTC	CASSQDSGPYEQYF
.	TRBV6-5	few	TRBJ1-4	TGTGCCAGCAGTTGGACAGCACCTCCTGCAACTAGTGAAAAACTGTTTTTT	CASSWTAPPATSEKLFF
.	TRBV2	.	TRBJ2-7	TGTGCCAGCAGGGAGGGACAGCGAACCTACGAGCAGTACTTC	CASREGQRTYEQYF
.	TRBV7-9	.	TRBJ1-1	TGTGCCAGCAGGTTGGACGGGGAGATCACTGAAGCTTTCTTT	CASRLDGEITEAFF
.	TRBV29-1	few	TRBJ2-7	TGCAGCGTTCAGCCGGACTTCAACTACGAGCAGTACTTC	CSVQPDFNYEQYF
TRBD2	TRBV7-9	few	TRBJ2-7	TGTGCCAGCAGCTTGCCGGGACTAGCTGACGAGCAGTACTTC	CASSLPGLADEQYF
TRBD1	TRBV20-1	.	TRBJ2-1	TGCAGTGCGCCCGTTCTGTTTAGGACAGGCCTCTACAATGAGCAGTTCTTC	CSAPVLFRTGLYNEQFF